The entry below gives a single TCR beta chain sequence along with its context. Its antigen is still unknown. This entry is derived from a study of cytomegalovirus exposure and HLA in healthy donors. In the study overall: Of some 400 genotyped donors, about 81% clustered with self-reported Caucasian donors.

Points from the study as a whole: Listed as cytomegalovirus-associated were 150 to 200 TCR beta chains.

The V segment lost 2 bases and the J segment 6 bases; nucleotides outside the gene matches: 5. Germline lookup yields CDR1 GTSNPN and CDR2 SVGIG (reference sequence). The CDR3 is made up of 13 amino acids. PCR used 60 Vbeta primers and 13 Jbeta primers. Assay used: immunoSEQ multiplex PCR; TCRdb lists only in-frame clones, some missing. The sample includes more than 150,000 clones, 80% of them seen just once. Each donor was nominally healthy when sampled (though unrecorded immune exposures were likely). The specimen was PBMCs. This clonotype originated in a boy aged 5-17 years in good health and CMV-seronegative. The V and J genes are TRBV30 and TRBJ2-7; 9 positions agree with TRBD1. Here the CDR3 reads CAWSPDRGIEQYF. CDR3 DNA sequence: TGTGCCTGGAGTCCTGACAGGGGGATCGAGCAGTACTTC. Together with reference TRBV30 and TRBJ2-7, the CDR3 gives the full variable domain: SQTIHQWPATLVQPVGSPLSLECTVEGTSNPNLYWYRQAAGRGLQLLFYSVGIGQISSEVPQNLSASRPQDRQFILSSKKLLLSDSGFYLCAWSPDRGIEQYFGPGTRLTVT.